This T cell receptor (beta chain) was recovered during a study of T cell changes during pregnancy in multiple sclerosis. Per the germline V gene, CDR1 is LGHNA and CDR2 is YNFKEQ. The CDR3 is 15 residues long. Between the trimmed V and J ends, which lost 0 bases and 5 bases, there was a span of 13 bases. Profiling relied on immunoSEQ multiplex PCR, and the TCRdb table lists in-frame clones only, not all of them. The sample includes around 110,000 clones, around 92% of them seen just once. The receptor comes from a female donor with multiple sclerosis, enrolled in a pregnancy study. The sequencing used peripheral blood, collected after pregnancy. The V gene is TRBV4-2, the J gene TRBJ1-1; the D gene is possibly TRBD1 (6 bases). The CDR3 sequence is CASSQDLDSGTEAFF. The CDR3 nucleotides are TGTGCCAGCAGCCAAGATTTGGACAGCGGAACTGAAGCTTTCTTT.